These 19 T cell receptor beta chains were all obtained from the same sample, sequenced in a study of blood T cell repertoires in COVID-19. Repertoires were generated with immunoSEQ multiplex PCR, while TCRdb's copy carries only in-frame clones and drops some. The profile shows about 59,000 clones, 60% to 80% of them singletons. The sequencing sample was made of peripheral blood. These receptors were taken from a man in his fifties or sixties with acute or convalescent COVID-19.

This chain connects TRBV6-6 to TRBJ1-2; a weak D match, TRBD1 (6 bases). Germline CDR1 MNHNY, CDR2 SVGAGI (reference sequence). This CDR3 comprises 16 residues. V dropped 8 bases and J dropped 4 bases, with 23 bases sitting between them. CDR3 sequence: CASSDAGVDMGYGYTF. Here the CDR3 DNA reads TGTGCCAGCTCGGACGCAGGGGTAGATATGGGCTATGGCTACACCTTC.

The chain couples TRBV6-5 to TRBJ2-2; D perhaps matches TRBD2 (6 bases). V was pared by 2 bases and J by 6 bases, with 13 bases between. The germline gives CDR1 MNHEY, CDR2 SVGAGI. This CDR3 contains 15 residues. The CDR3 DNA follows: TGTGCCAGCAGTTACACCGGGACGGGAGCCGGGGAGCTGTTTTTT. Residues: CASSYTGTGAGELFF.

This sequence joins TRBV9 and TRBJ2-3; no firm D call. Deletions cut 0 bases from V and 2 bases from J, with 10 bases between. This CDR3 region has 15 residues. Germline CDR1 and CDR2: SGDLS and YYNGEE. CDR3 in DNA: TGTGCCAGCAGCGTAGGTCCGGGTTCCACAGATACGCAGTATTTT. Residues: CASSVGPGSTDTQYF.

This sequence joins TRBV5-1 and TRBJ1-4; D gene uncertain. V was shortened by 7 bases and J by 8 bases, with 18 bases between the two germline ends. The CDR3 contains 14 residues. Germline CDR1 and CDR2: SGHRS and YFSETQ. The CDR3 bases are TGCGCCAGCCGTGCGAGGGAATGGGAGGAAAAACTGTTTTTT. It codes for CASRAREWEEKLFF.

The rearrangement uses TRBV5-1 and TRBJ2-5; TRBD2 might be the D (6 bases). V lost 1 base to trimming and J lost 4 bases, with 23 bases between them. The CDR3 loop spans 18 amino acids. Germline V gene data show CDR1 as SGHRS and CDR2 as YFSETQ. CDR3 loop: CASSLTSPARDGRETQYF. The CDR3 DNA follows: TGCGCCAGCAGCTTGACTAGCCCCGCACGGGACGGTCGAGAGACCCAGTACTTC. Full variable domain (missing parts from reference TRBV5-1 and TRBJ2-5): KAGVTQTPRYLIKTRGQQVTLSCSPISGHRSVSWYQQTPGQGLQFLFEYFSETQRNKGNFPGRFSGRQFSNSRSEMNVSTLELGDSALYLCASSLTSPARDGRETQYFGPGTRLLVL.

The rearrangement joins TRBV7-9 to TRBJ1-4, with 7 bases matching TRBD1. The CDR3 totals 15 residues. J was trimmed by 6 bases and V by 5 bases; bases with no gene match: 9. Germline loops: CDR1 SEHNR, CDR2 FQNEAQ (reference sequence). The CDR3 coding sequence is TGTGCCAGCAGCCGCGGGACAGATTACTATGAAAAACTGTTTTTT. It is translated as CASSRGTDYYEKLFF.

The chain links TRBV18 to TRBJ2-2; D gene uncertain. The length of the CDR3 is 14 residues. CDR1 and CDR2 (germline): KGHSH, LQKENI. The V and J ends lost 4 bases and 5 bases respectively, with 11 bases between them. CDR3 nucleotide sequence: TGTGCCAGCTCACTATTCGGTCCTACCGGGGAGCTGTTTTTT. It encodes CASSLFGPTGELFF.

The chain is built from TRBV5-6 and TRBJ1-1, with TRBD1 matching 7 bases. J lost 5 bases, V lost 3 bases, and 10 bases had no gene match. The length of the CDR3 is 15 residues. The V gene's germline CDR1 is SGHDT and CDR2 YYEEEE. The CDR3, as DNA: TGTGCCAGCAGCTCCTATTCAGGGGGTTGGACTGAAGCTTTCTTT. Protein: CASSSYSGGWTEAFF.

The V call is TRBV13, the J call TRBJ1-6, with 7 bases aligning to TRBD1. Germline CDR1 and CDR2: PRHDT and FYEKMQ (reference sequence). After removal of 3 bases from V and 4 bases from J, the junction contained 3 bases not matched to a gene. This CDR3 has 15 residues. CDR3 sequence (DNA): TGTGCCAGCAGCTTTAAGGGACAGTATAATTCACCCCTCCACTTT. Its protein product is CASSFKGQYNSPLHF. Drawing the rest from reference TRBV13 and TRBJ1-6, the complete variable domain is AAGVIQSPRHLIKEKRETATLKCYPIPRHDTVYWYQQGPGQDPQFLISFYEKMQSDKGSIPDRFSAQQFSDYHSELNMSSLELGDSALYFCASSFKGQYNSPLHFGNGTRLTVT.

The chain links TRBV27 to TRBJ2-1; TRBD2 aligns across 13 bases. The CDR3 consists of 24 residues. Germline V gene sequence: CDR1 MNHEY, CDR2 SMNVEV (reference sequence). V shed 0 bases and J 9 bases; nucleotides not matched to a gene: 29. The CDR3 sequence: CASSLSLLGQVILGGTSGVVEQFF. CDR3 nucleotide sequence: TGTGCCAGCAGTTTATCCCTCTTGGGACAGGTGATTTTGGGAGGGACTAGCGGGGTAGTTGAGCAGTTCTTC.

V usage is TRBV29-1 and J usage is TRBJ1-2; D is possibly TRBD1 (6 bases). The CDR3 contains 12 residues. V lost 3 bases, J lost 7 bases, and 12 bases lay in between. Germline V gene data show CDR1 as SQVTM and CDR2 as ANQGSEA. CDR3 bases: TGCAGCGTTGAGGGTTCAGGGGCTGGCTACACCTTC. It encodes CSVEGSGAGYTF.

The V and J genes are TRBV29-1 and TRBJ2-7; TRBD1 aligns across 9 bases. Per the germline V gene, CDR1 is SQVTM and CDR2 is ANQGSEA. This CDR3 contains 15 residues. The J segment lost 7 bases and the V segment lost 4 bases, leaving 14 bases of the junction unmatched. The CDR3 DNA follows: TGCAGCGTTGGTCCGTCGACGGGACAGGGAGAAGAGCAGTACTTC. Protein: CSVGPSTGQGEEQYF.

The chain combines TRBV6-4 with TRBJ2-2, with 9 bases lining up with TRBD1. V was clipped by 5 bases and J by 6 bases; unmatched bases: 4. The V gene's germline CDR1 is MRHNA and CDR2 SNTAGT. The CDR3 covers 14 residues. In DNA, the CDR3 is TGTGCCAGCAGTTGGGACAGGGAGGCCGGGGAGCTGTTTTTT. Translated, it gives CASSWDREAGELFF.

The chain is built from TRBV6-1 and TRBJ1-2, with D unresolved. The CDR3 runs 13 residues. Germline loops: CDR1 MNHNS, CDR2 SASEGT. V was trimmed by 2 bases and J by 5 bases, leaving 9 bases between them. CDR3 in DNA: TGTGCCAGCAGTGAAATAAGCTCTTATGGCTACACCTTC. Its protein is CASSEISSYGYTF.

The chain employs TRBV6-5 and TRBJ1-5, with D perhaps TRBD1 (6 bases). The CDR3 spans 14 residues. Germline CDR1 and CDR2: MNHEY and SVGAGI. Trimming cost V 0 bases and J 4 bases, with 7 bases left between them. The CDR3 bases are TGTGCCAGCAGTTACTCTAGGGGGAATCAGCCCCAGCATTTT. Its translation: CASSYSRGNQPQHF.

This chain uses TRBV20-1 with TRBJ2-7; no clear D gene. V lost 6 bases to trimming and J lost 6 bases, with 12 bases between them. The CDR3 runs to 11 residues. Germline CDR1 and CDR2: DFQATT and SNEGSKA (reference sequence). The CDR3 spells CSAGHPGEQYF. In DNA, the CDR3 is TGCAGTGCGGGCCACCCAGGCGAGCAGTACTTC.

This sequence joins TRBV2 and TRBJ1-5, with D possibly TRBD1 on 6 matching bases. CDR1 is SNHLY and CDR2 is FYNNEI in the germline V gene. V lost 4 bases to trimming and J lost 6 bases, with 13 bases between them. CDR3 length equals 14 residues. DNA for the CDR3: TGTGCCAGCAGTGTTAGTACAGGGCTTCAGCCCCAGCATTTT. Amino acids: CASSVSTGLQPQHF.

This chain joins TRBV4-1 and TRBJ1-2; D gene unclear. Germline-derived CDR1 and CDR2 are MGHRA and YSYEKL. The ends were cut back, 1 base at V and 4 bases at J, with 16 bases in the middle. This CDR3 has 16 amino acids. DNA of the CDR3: TGCGCCAGCAGCCAAGTATTTAAAAGTGCAGTCTATGGCTACACCTTC. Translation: CASSQVFKSAVYGYTF.

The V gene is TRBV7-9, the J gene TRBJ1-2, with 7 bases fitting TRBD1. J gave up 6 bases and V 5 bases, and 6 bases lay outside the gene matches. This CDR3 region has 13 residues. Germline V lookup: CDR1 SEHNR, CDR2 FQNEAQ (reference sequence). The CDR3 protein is CASSPTGNHGYTF. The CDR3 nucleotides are TGTGCCAGCAGCCCGACAGGGAACCATGGCTACACCTTC.